A selection of T cell receptor beta chains follows, all from one sample in a study of CD8 T cells in ankylosing spondylitis. TCRdb fed the 5' RACE reads into MiXCR, producing one record per CDR3 protein. The sample holds under 300,000 distinct CDR3 sequences, roughly a tenth seen once. Sequencing used blood, either unsorted or a sorted T cell fraction (not recorded which). The receptors originated from a male donor with ankylosing spondylitis or in good health (not recorded which). Both conserved end residues are part of each CDR3. The order of the fields is J gene, V gene, CDR3 protein.

TRBJ2-1	TRBV7-2	CASTRLGLARSSNEQFF
TRBJ2-7	TRBV27	CASRPSGQLYEQYF
TRBJ2-3	TRBV6-5	CASSYSDRDADTQYF
TRBJ2-1	TRBV20-1	CSANATRGSSYNEQFF
TRBJ2-3	TRBV2	CASSYGDTQYF
TRBJ1-2	TRBV10-3	CAISATNYRRTGYTF
TRBJ2-5	TRBV6-1	CASSEVARETQYF
TRBJ1-5	TRBV12-3/TRBV12-4	CASSRYGTENNQPQHF
TRBJ2-5	TRBV29-1	CSVEDEETQYF
TRBJ1-5	TRBV12-3/TRBV12-4	CASSFIRGDQPQHF
TRBJ2-7	TRBV30	CAWSAGQGVSEQYF
TRBJ1-3	TRBV5-1	CASSPGPVVNTIYF
TRBJ2-3	TRBV7-2	CASSLGLHLLTDTQYF
TRBJ2-3	TRBV12-3/TRBV12-4	CASNHGATDTQYF
TRBJ2-5	TRBV14	CASSRGLRETQYF